The 26 T cell receptor beta chains below were found in one sample sequenced in a study of blood T cell repertoires in COVID-19 (dated by TCRdb to 2019 to 2021). The library was built by means of the immunoSEQ multiplex PCR assay. This immuneACCESS table, as held by TCRdb, lists in-frame sequences with V and J called but not all clones. Of the missing ones, under half trace to an unresolved V gene in checked studies; the others have no known cause. In this sample the table shows 540,000 or so clones, less than 90% of which occur a single time. The ten largest clones capture 7.5% to 9.5% of the sample. Sequenced: peripheral blood. These receptors all come from a woman aged 45-65 years with COVID-19, enrolled during active disease.

In its sample, this clone was seen once. The CDR3 spells CASSRRDTEAFF. As DNA, the CDR3 is TGTGCCAGCAGTCGCAGGGACACTGAAGCTTTCTTT. This sequence joins TRBV2 and TRBJ1-1; TRBD1 is a possible D gene (5 bases). Germline V gene sequence: CDR1 SNHLY, CDR2 FYNNEI. V was cut by 5 bases and J by 3 bases, with 7 bases left in between. This CDR3 comprises 12 residues. The whole variable domain, remainder taken from reference TRBV2 and TRBJ1-1, is EPEVTQTPSHQVTQMGQEVILRCVPISNHLYFYWYRQILGQKVEFLVSFYNNEISEKSEIFDDQFSVERPDGSNFTLKIRSTKLEDSAMYFCASSRRDTEAFFGQGTRLTVV.

The J gene is TRBJ1-4, the V gene TRBV6-5; D not resolved. V was clipped by 1 base and J by 0 bases, with 6 bases between them. The CDR3 runs 15 residues. Germline CDR1 MNHEY, CDR2 SVGAGI. The CDR3 DNA sequence: TGTGCCAGCAGTTACTTCGGAGCAACTAATGAAAAACTGTTTTTT. Residues: CASSYFGATNEKLFF.

The CDR3 reads CASLYDSNQPQHF. DNA for the CDR3: TGTGCCAGCCTCTATGATAGCAATCAGCCCCAGCATTTT. The chain links TRBV6-5 to TRBJ1-5; unclear D gene. The length of the CDR3 is 13 residues. V lost 8 bases to trimming and J lost 0 bases, with 8 bases between them. Germline lookup yields CDR1 MNHEY and CDR2 SVGAGI.

V usage is TRBV11-2 and J usage is TRBJ2-7, with 7 bases aligning to TRBD1. Germline assignment: CDR1 SGHAT and CDR2 FQNNGV. CDR3 length: 14 residues. J gave up 2 bases and V 2 bases, and 3 bases lay outside the gene matches. CDR3 sequence reads: CASSLTGAAYEQYF. The CDR3 DNA sequence: TGTGCCAGCAGCTTAACAGGGGCGGCCTACGAGCAGTACTTC. Full variable domain (remainder filled in from reference TRBV11-2 and TRBJ2-7): EAGVAQSPRYKIIEKRQSVAFWCNPISGHATLYWYQQILGQGPKLLIQFQNNGVVDDSQLPKDRFSAERLKGVDSTLKIQPAKLEDSAVYLCASSLTGAAYEQYFGPGTRLTVT.

The CDR3 is CASSQDAGRGTNEKLFF. CDR3 nucleotide sequence: TGCGCCAGCAGCCAAGATGCGGGCAGGGGGACTAATGAAAAACTGTTTTTT. J is TRBJ1-4 and V is TRBV4-1; TRBD1 agrees at 7 bases. The CDR3 loop spans 17 amino acids. Germline V gene sequence: CDR1 MGHRA, CDR2 YSYEKL. With V trimmed by 0 bases and J by 2 bases, 6 bases remained unmatched.

The chain employs TRBV3-1 (or the pseudogene TRBV3-2) and TRBJ2-7, with D possibly TRBD2 on 6 matching bases. The CDR3 totals 15 residues. Between the trimmed V and J ends, which lost 4 bases and 1 base, there was a span of 14 bases. Germline V gene sequence: CDR1 LGHDT, CDR2 YNNKEL (reference sequence). The DNA for the CDR3 is TGTGCCAGCAGCCCCCACGTGGGGACTTCCTACGAGCAGTACTTC. Its protein product is CASSPHVGTSYEQYF.

The chain is built from TRBV30 and TRBJ1-6; D call uncertain. CDR1 GTSNPN and CDR2 SVGIG come from the germline V gene (reference sequence). CDR3 length equals 12 residues. Trimming took 3 bases from V and 5 from J, leaving 5 bases between them. The CDR3 region is CAWRTDNSPLHF. In DNA form, the CDR3 reads TGTGCCTGGAGGACTGATAATTCACCCCTCCACTTT. The full variable domain, its missing parts supplied by reference TRBV30 and TRBJ1-6, is SQTIHQWPATLVQPVGSPLSLECTVEGTSNPNLYWYRQAAGRGLQLLFYSVGIGQISSEVPQNLSASRPQDRQFILSSKKLLLSDSGFYLCAWRTDNSPLHFGNGTRLTVT.

The CDR3: CSVGVGTGWNTQYF. In nucleotides, the CDR3 is TGCAGCGTTGGGGTAGGGACAGGGTGGAATACGCAGTATTTT. V usage is TRBV29-1 and J usage is TRBJ2-3; TRBD1 matches 9 bases. The CDR3 has 14 amino acids. Germline trimming cut 4 bases from V and 7 bases from J; bases unmatched to any gene: 9. From germline, CDR1 is SQVTM and CDR2 ANQGSEA.

V and J are TRBV28 and TRBJ1-2, with TRBD1 matching over 9 bases. Germline CDR1 is MDHEN and CDR2 is SYDVKM. The V and J ends lost 5 bases and 8 bases, in that order; junction bases with no gene match: 6. The CDR3 extends over 13 amino acids. The CDR3 DNA reads TGTGCCAGCAGTCCCACAGGGGGCGCGGGCTACACCTTC. Translated, it gives CASSPTGGAGYTF.

The DNA of the CDR3 is TGTGCCAGCAGTCCACAGGGATTCACTGAAGCTTTCTTT. This encodes CASSPQGFTEAFF. This chain joins TRBV2 and TRBJ1-1; possibly TRBD1 for D (6 bases). The V gene lost 5 bases and the J gene lost 4 bases, with 11 bases spanning the gap. CDR3 length equals 13 residues. Germline lookup yields CDR1 SNHLY and CDR2 FYNNEI.

The J gene is TRBJ1-6, the V gene TRBV7-3, with a tentative D call TRBD1 (5 bases). This CDR3 comprises 16 residues. CDR1 and CDR2 (germline): SGHTA, FQGTGA. Trimming removed 5 bases at V and 7 bases at J, with 18 bases between. DNA for the CDR3: TGTGCCAGCAGCATTACCGGATCAGGGCCGAATTCACCCCTCCACTTT. It codes for CASSITGSGPNSPLHF. The variable domain in full, with the rest retrieved from reference TRBV7-3 and TRBJ1-6, is GAGVSQTPSNKVTEKGKYVELRCDPISGHTALYWYRQSLGQGPEFLIYFQGTGAADDSGLPNDRFFAVRPEGSVSTLKIQRTERGDSAVYLCASSITGSGPNSPLHFGNGTRLTVT.

J is TRBJ2-7 and V is TRBV30, with D tentatively TRBD2 (5 bases). Germline V CDR1 and CDR2: GTSNPN, SVGIG (reference sequence). The CDR3 contains 13 residues. The V end was cut by 0 bases, the J end by 6 bases, with 12 bases between. Here the CDR3 reads CAWSVRRRGEQYF. CDR3 coding DNA: TGTGCCTGGAGTGTAAGGAGGCGCGGCGAGCAGTACTTC.

The V and J genes are TRBV5-1 and TRBJ2-1; 8 nucleotides line up with TRBD1. V shed 7 bases, J shed 5 bases, and the junction held 14 bases outside the gene matches. This CDR3 comprises 16 residues. The germline gives CDR1 SGHRS, CDR2 YFSETQ. The DNA for the CDR3 is TGCGCCAGCTCAGCACGAATCGACAGGGGCCACAATGAGCAGTTCTTC. Protein product: CASSARIDRGHNEQFF.

The table lists this clone with a count of one. V usage is TRBV5-1 and J usage is TRBJ1-1; 9 bases align to TRBD1. The junction had 10 bases not matched to a gene; V was cut back by 2 bases and J by 2 bases. From germline, CDR1 is SGHRS and CDR2 YFSETQ. This CDR3 spans 17 amino acids. CDR3 DNA: TGCGCCAGCAGCTTTTCCCGGGACAGGGAGGAAAACACTGAAGCTTTCTTT. Amino acid sequence: CASSFSRDREENTEAFF.

The chain's CDR3 is CASSQVLSWGDSPLHF. The CDR3 DNA follows: TGTGCCAGCAGCCAAGTCCTATCGTGGGGAGATTCACCCCTCCACTTT. This chain uses TRBV3-1 (or the pseudogene TRBV3-2) with TRBJ1-6, with no clear D. There are 16 residues in the CDR3. Germline CDR1 is LGHDT and CDR2 is YNNKEL (reference sequence). V was pared by 1 base and J by 8 bases, with 15 bases between.

The chain carries TRBV6-5 and TRBJ2-3, with a possible D match to TRBD1 (5 bases). Germline V lookup: CDR1 MNHEY, CDR2 SVGAGI. V dropped 3 bases and J dropped 1 base, with 8 bases sitting between them. This CDR3 is built from 14 residues. The chain's CDR3 is CASSYDSRTDTQYF. In nucleotides, the CDR3 is TGTGCCAGCAGTTATGACAGCCGCACAGATACGCAGTATTTT.

The chain employs TRBV2 and TRBJ2-1; 10 nucleotides agree with TRBD2. Germline V gene sequence: CDR1 SNHLY, CDR2 FYNNEI. The CDR3 length is 15 residues. V was clipped by 2 bases and J by 4 bases; unmatched bases: 2. The chain's CDR3 is CASSESAGGYNEQFF. The CDR3 DNA reads as TGTGCCAGCAGTGAATCAGCGGGGGGGTACAATGAGCAGTTCTTC.

CDR3 protein: CASTRGQNTEAFF. The CDR3 DNA sequence: TGTGCCAGCACCCGGGGACAGAACACTGAAGCTTTCTTT. This chain connects TRBV6-5 to TRBJ1-1; D may be TRBD1 (6 bases). The CDR3 extends over 13 amino acids. CDR1 and CDR2 from the germline V gene are MNHEY and SVGAGI. Deletions cut 7 bases from V and 1 base from J, with 10 bases between.

The chain carries TRBV7-9 and TRBJ2-7, with D maybe TRBD1 (6 bases). With 5 bases removed from V and 2 bases from J, the gap between germline ends came to 13 bases. CDR3 length: 14 residues. Germline-derived CDR1 and CDR2 are SEHNR and FQNEAQ (reference sequence). The CDR3 region is CASSNGDTAYEQYF. The DNA of the CDR3 is TGTGCCAGCAGCAACGGGGACACAGCCTACGAGCAGTACTTC.

The J gene is TRBJ1-5, the V gene TRBV28; 10 nucleotides match TRBD1. CDR3 length: 14 residues. Germline V gene data show CDR1 as MDHEN and CDR2 as SYDVKM. V shed 6 bases, J shed 7 bases, and the junction held 6 bases outside the gene matches. The CDR3 DNA reads as TGTGCCAGCAGCCAGACAGGGGGCTACCAGCCCCAGCATTTT. It translates to CASSQTGGYQPQHF.

CDR3 sequence: CASSLDRVGPPLHF. The CDR3 DNA reads as TGTGCCAGCAGCCTCGACAGGGTTGGGCCACCCCTCCACTTT. The chain links TRBV28 to TRBJ1-6, with TRBD1 identical over 7 bases. Germline trimming cut 6 bases from V and 11 bases from J; bases unmatched to any gene: 10. Germline CDR1 MDHEN, CDR2 SYDVKM. The CDR3 has 14 residues.

This clone occurred a few times. V is TRBV23-1 and J is TRBJ1-2, with a possible D match to TRBD1 (5 bases). TRBV23-1 counts as an open reading frame of uncertain function. The CDR3 length is 14 residues. V dropped 4 bases and J dropped 2 bases, with 11 bases sitting between them. The CDR3 loop is CASSLRAGNYGYTF. The CDR3 bases are TGCGCCAGCAGTCTCAGGGCGGGAAACTATGGCTACACCTTC.

The CDR3 sequence: CAWSVRLGEQYF. CDR3 DNA sequence: TGTGCCTGGAGTGTCAGGCTCGGCGAGCAGTACTTC. This chain links TRBV30 with TRBJ2-7; D gene unclear. Germline loops: CDR1 GTSNPN, CDR2 SVGIG (reference sequence). The CDR3 extends over 12 amino acids. V lost 0 bases and J lost 6, with 9 bases in between.

The chain employs TRBV6-5 and TRBJ2-3; D remains unclear. Germline values: CDR1 MNHEY, CDR2 SVGAGI. V was shortened by 6 bases and J by 6 bases, with 7 bases between the two germline ends. The CDR3 is made up of 11 amino acids. The CDR3 DNA follows: TGTGCCAGCAGAGAGAGGGATACGCAGTATTTT. Amino acid sequence: CASRERDTQYF.

Of note for this clone: Other DNA sequences within the sample encode an identical CDR3. V is TRBV5-1 and J is TRBJ1-5, with D tentatively TRBD1 (5 bases). Per the germline V gene, CDR1 is SGHRS and CDR2 is YFSETQ. Trimming pared 0 bases from V and 4 bases from J, leaving 5 bases between. This CDR3 region has 13 residues. The CDR3 region has the DNA TGCGCCAGCAGCTTGGGACAGAATCAGCCCCAGCATTTT. It codes for CASSLGQNQPQHF.

The rearrangement uses TRBV18 and TRBJ2-7; TRBD1 matches 7 bases. With V trimmed by 3 bases and J by 2 bases, 4 bases remained unmatched. CDR1 is KGHSH, CDR2 LQKENI, per germline. The CDR3 runs to 14 residues. The CDR3: CASSPDRSPYEQYF. CDR3 in DNA: TGTGCCAGCTCACCGGACAGGTCCCCCTACGAGCAGTACTTC.